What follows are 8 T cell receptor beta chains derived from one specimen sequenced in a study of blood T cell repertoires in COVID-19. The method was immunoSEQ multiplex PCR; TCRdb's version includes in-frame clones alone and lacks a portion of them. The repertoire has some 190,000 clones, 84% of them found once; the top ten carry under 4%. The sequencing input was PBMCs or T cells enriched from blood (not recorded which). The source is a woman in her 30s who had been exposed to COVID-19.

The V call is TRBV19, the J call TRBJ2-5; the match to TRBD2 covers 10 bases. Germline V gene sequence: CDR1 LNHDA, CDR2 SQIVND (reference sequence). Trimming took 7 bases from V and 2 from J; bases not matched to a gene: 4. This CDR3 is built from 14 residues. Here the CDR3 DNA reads TGTGCCAGTACTACTAGCGGGGATCAAGAGACCCAGTACTTC. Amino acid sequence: CASTTSGDQETQYF.

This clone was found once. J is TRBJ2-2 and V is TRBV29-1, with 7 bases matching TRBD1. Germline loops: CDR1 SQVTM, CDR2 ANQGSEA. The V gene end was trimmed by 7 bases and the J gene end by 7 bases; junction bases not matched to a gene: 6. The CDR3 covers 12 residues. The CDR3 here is CSAGTAHGELFF. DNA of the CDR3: TGCAGCGCCGGGACAGCCCACGGGGAGCTGTTTTTT.

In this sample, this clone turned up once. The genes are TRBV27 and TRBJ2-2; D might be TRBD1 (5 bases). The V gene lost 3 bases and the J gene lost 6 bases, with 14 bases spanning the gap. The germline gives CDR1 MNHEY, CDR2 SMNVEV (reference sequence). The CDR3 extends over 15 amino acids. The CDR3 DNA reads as TGTGCCAGCAGTTTTTGGGGCCAGGCGGCCGGGGAGCTGTTTTTT. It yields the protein CASSFWGQAAGELFF.

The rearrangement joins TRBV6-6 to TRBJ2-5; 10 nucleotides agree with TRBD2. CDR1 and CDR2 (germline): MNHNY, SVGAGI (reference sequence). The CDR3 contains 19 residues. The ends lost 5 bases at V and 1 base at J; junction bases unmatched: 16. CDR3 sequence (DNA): TGTGCCAGCAGTCATCCTACCAAATTAGCGGGGGGCACCCAAGAGACCCAGTACTTC. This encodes CASSHPTKLAGGTQETQYF.

The CDR3, as DNA: TGTGCCAGCAGCACAGGGTTGTACACTGAAGCTTTCTTT. It translates to CASSTGLYTEAFF. The J gene is TRBJ1-1, the V gene TRBV9; D is perhaps TRBD1 (6 bases). Between the trimmed V and J ends, which lost 4 bases and 3 bases, there was a span of 10 bases. The CDR3 consists of 13 residues. Germline CDR1 reads SGDLS; CDR2 reads YYNGEE.

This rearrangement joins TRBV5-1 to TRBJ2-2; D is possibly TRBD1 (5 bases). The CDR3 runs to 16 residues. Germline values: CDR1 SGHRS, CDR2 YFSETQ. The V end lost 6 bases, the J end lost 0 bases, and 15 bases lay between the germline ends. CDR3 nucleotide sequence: TGCGCCAGCACCTCTAACAGGTTCGCGAACACCGGGGAGCTGTTTTTT. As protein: CASTSNRFANTGELFF.

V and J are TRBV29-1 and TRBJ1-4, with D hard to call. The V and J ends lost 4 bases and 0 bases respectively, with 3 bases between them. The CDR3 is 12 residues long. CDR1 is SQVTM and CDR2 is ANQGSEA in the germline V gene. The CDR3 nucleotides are TGCAGCGTTGCAACAACTAATGAAAAACTGTTTTTT. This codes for CSVATTNEKLFF. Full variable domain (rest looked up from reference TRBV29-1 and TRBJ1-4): SAVISQKPSRDICQRGTSLTIQCQVDSQVTMMFWYRQQPGQSLTLIATANQGSEATYESGFVIDKFPISRPNLTFSTLTVSNMSPEDSSIYLCSVATTNEKLFFGSGTQLSVL.

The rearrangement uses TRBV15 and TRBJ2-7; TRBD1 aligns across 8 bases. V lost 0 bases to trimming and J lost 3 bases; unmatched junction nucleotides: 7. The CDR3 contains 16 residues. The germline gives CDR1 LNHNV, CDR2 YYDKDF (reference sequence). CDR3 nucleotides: TGTGCCACCAGCAGAGATCGGTACAGGGGGATCTACGAGCAGTACTTC. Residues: CATSRDRYRGIYEQYF.